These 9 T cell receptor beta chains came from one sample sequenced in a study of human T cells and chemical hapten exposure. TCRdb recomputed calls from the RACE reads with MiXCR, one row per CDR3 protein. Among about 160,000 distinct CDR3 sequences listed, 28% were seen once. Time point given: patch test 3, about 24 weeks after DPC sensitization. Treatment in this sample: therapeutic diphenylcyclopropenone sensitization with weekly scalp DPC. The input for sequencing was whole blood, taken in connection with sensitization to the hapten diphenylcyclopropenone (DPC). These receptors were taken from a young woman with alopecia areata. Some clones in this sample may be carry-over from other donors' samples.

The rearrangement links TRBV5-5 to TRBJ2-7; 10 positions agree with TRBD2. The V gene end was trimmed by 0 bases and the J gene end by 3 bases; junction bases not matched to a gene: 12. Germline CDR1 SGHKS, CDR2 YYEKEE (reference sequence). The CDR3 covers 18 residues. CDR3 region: CASSLELAGVRRSYEQYF. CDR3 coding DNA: TGTGCCAGCAGCTTGGAGCTAGCGGGAGTCCGACGAAGCTACGAGCAGTACTTC. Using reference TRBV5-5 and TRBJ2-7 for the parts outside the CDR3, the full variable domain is DAGVTQSPTHLIKTRGQQVTLRCSPISGHKSVSWYQQVLGQGPQFIFQYYEKEERGRGNFPDRFSARQFPNYSSELNVNALLLGDSALYLCASSLELAGVRRSYEQYFGPGTRLTVT.

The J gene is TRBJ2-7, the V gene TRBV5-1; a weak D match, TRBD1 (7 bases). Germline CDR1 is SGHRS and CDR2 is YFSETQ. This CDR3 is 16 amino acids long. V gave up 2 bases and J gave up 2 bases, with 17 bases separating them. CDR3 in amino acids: CASSFFRQGGTYEQYF. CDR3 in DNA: TGCGCCAGCAGCTTTTTTCGACAGGGAGGTACCTACGAGCAGTACTTC.

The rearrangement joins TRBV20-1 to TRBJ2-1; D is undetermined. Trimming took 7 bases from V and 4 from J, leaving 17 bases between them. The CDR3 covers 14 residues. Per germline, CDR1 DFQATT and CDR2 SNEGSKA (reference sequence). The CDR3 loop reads CSVPTHASYNEQFF. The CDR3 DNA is TGCAGTGTCCCAACCCATGCTTCTTACAATGAGCAGTTCTTC.

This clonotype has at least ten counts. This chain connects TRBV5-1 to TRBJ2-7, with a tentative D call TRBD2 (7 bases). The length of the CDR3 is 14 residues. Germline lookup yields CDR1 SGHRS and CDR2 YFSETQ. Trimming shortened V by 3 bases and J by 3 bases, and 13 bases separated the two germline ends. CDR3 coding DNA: TGCGCCAGCAGCTACGGGGGGCCTAGCTACGAGCAGTACTTC. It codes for CASSYGGPSYEQYF.

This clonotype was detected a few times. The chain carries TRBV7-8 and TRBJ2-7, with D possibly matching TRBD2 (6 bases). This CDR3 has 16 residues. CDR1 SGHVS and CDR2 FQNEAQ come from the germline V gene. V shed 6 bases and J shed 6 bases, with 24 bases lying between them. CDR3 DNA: TGTGCCAGCAGAATAACTGGGGGGTCCGCTACCTCCGAGCAGTACTTC. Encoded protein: CASRITGGSATSEQYF.

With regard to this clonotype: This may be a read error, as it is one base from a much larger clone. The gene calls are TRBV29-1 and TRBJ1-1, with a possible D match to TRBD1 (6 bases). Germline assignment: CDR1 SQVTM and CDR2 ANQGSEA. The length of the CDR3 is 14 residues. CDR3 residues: CSVVTGQTNIEAFF. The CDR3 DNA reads TGCAGCGTTGTAACAGGGCAAACGAACATTGAAGCTTTCTTT.

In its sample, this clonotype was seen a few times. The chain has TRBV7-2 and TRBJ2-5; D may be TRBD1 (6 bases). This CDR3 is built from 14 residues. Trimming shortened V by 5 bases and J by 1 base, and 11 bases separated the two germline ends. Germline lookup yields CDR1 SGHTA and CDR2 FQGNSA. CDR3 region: CASSRGTLQETQYF. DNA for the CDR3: TGTGCCAGCAGCAGAGGGACACTCCAAGAGACCCAGTACTTC.

Here the CDR3 DNA reads TGTGCCAGCAGCGGAAACCCAGGGATAGGAAACACCATATATTTT. Its protein product is CASSGNPGIGNTIYF. The chain couples TRBV7-2 to TRBJ1-3, with a possible D match to TRBD1 (5 bases). Germline values: CDR1 SGHTA, CDR2 FQGNSA. The germline V and J ends were trimmed by 5 bases and 4 bases, with 15 bases remaining between them. The CDR3 totals 15 residues.

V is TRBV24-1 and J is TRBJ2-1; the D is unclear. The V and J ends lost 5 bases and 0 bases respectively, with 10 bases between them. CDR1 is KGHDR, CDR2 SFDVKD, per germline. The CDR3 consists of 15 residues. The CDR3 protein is CATSASLPSYNEQFF. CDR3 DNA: TGTGCCACCAGTGCATCCTTACCCTCCTACAATGAGCAGTTCTTC.